The present T cell receptor beta chain was sequenced within a study of cytomegalovirus exposure and HLA in healthy donors. Study-level findings and limits: In a later analysis, compared with equally common non-associated chains, HLA-associated beta chains were more expanded. According to an earlier analysis, most TCR beta V segments yielded productive rearrangements about 87% or about 30% of the time.

On this clone itself: Its specificity is unknown.

The CDR3 consists of 15 residues. CDR1 is SGDLS and CDR2 is YYNGEE in the germline V gene. V lost 5 bases, J lost 8 bases, and 8 bases stayed unmatched. The PCR had 60 Vbeta and 13 Jbeta primers. Here immunoSEQ multiplex PCR was the method, and the copy in TCRdb shows in-frame clones only, minus some. The repertoire holds around 180,000 clones, with about 78% as singletons. Sample: PBMCs. This chain uses TRBV9 with TRBJ2-3; 13 nucleotides match TRBD2. This clonotype was obtained from a woman aged 50 to 65 in good health and CMV-seropositive. CDR3 residues: CASSDTSGGAGTQYF. Here the CDR3 DNA reads TGTGCCAGCAGTGATACTAGCGGGGGGGCAGGTACGCAGTATTTT.